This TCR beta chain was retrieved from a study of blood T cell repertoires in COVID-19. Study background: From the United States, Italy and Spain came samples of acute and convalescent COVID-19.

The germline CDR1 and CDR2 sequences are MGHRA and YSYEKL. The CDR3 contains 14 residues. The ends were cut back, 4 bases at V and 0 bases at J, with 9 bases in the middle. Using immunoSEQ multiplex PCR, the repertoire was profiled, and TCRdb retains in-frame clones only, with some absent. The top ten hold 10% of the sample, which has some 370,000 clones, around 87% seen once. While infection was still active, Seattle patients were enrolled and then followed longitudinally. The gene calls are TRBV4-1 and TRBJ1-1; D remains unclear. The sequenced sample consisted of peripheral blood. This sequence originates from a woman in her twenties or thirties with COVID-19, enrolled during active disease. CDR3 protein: CASSLRVLNTEAFF. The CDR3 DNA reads TGCGCCAGCAGCCTCCGGGTCCTGAACACTGAAGCTTTCTTT.